This passage covers 3 T cell receptor beta chains from one sample sequenced in a study of tumor and adjacent non-tumor tissue in lung cancer. Three rounds of nested PCR, following a modified ARM-PCR protocol, produced the TCRbeta library. One entry per CDR3 protein, called by TCRdb with MiXCR from the multiplex PCR reads. Found here are 200,000 to 250,000 distinct CDR3 sequences, 70% to 75% of them singletons; the top ten hold around 27%. The template was RNA from unsorted bulk tissue. Sequenced: lung tumor tissue. The receptors stem from a man in his 60s with non-small cell lung cancer.

The CDR3 region is CASSLGTRPPDTQYF. DNA for the CDR3: TGTGCCAGCAGCTTGGGCACTAGACCGCCAGATACGCAGTATTTT. V is TRBV11-2 and J is TRBJ2-3, with a tentative D call TRBD2 (5 bases). There are 15 residues in the CDR3. V was clipped by 3 bases and J by 4 bases, with 14 bases between them. CDR1 and CDR2 (germline): SGHAT, FQNNGV.

Worth noting for this clonotype: The junction and the germline gene differ at one end; a read error may be behind it. The J gene is TRBJ2-1, the V gene TRBV10-1; D tentatively fits TRBD1 or TRBD2 (5 bases each). Germline V CDR1 and CDR2: WNHNN, SYGVQD (reference sequence). The CDR3 contains 16 residues. The CDR3 region is CANKTGIGDVANKQFF. CDR3 DNA sequence: TGCGCCAACAAGACCGGGATAGGGGACGTGGCCAATAAGCAGTTCTTC.

Concerning this clonotype itself: This may be a read error: a much more frequent sequence differs by one nucleotide. The J gene is TRBJ2-7, the V gene TRBV6-6, with D hard to call. The CDR3 spans 16 residues. Germline values: CDR1 MNHNY, CDR2 SVGAGI (reference sequence). The CDR3 reads CASSYWAGSLSYEQCF. CDR3 in DNA: TGTGCCAGCAGTTACTGGGCCGGCTCTCTATCCTACGAGCAGTGCTTC.